Each of the 8 T cell receptor beta chains below was sequenced from the same sample in a study of cytomegalovirus exposure and HLA in healthy donors. The PCR used 60 Vbeta and 13 Jbeta primers. This table comes from immunoSEQ multiplex PCR, and its TCRdb copy is limited to in-frame clones, with some not included. Seen here are 150,000 to 200,000 clones, roughly 80% observed once, and the top ten hold around 3.6%. Sequenced: PBMCs. The source of these receptors is a middle-aged man in good health and CMV-seropositive.

The J gene is TRBJ2-7, the V gene TRBV29-1; 9 bases align to TRBD1. The CDR3 has 16 residues. Germline lookup yields CDR1 SQVTM and CDR2 ANQGSEA. The trim removed 4 bases at V and 2 bases at J, leaving 12 bases unmatched. The CDR3 DNA sequence: TGCAGCGTTGCCGGGGGCGCGACAGGGGGGACCTACGAGCAGTACTTC. This encodes CSVAGGATGGTYEQYF.

The chain joins TRBV6-1 to TRBJ1-5; 8 bases map to TRBD1. With 2 bases clipped from V and 4 bases from J, the junction kept 7 bases outside the gene matches. Per the germline V gene, CDR1 is MNHNS and CDR2 is SASEGT. This CDR3 has 16 amino acids. The CDR3 spells CASSEFDRGKNQPQHF. The CDR3 coding sequence is TGTGCCAGCAGTGAATTCGACAGGGGCAAAAATCAGCCCCAGCATTTT.

This rearrangement joins TRBV7-8 to TRBJ1-3; 7 bases are a match to TRBD1. V trimming: 1 base; J trimming: 1 base; junction bases outside the gene matches: 10. Germline V gene sequence: CDR1 SGHVS, CDR2 FQNEAQ. This CDR3 region has 18 residues. The CDR3 sequence is CASSLGVQGPLSGNTIYF. DNA of the CDR3: TGTGCCAGCAGCTTAGGGGTACAGGGGCCGCTTTCTGGAAACACCATATATTTT.

The rearrangement joins TRBV30 to TRBJ2-5; the D is unclear. Deletions cut 5 bases from V and 5 bases from J, with 12 bases between. From germline, CDR1 is GTSNPN and CDR2 SVGIG (reference sequence). CDR3 size: 12 residues. CDR3 sequence: CAWEPARETQYF. CDR3 nucleotide sequence: TGTGCCTGGGAACCGGCGAGGGAGACCCAGTACTTC.

V gene TRBV6-6 combines with J gene TRBJ2-5; D perhaps matches TRBD1 (5 bases). The CDR3 totals 15 residues. In germline, CDR1 is MNHNY, CDR2 SVGAGI (reference sequence). Trimming removed 0 bases at V and 5 bases at J, with 13 bases between. This chain's CDR3 is CASSYSSQGGETQYF. The CDR3 DNA sequence: TGTGCCAGCAGTTACTCGTCGCAGGGTGGGGAGACCCAGTACTTC.

V usage is TRBV28 and J usage is TRBJ1-2; 9 positions match TRBD1. Germline trimming cut 5 bases from V and 7 bases from J; bases unmatched to any gene: 2. The length of the CDR3 is 12 residues. From germline, CDR1 is MDHEN and CDR2 SYDVKM. CDR3 region: CASSQDRGGYTF. The DNA for the CDR3 is TGTGCCAGCAGTCAGGACAGGGGTGGCTACACCTTC.

The chain carries TRBV11-2 and TRBJ2-5; no definite D call. Per germline, CDR1 SGHAT and CDR2 FQNNGV. This CDR3 comprises 14 residues. V dropped 5 bases and J dropped 1 base, with 11 bases sitting between them. CDR3 loop: CASSRRFPQETQYF. The CDR3 bases are TGTGCCAGCAGCCGCCGGTTTCCCCAAGAGACCCAGTACTTC.

This chain uses TRBV6-1 with TRBJ1-6; TRBD1 might be the D (5 bases). There are 13 residues in the CDR3. Trimming pared 8 bases from V and 7 bases from J, leaving 12 bases between. Germline V gene data show CDR1 as MNHNS and CDR2 as SASEGT. In DNA, the CDR3 is TGTGCCAGCGCAAGGACACCGAATTCACCCCTCCACTTT. It specifies CASARTPNSPLHF.